Listed below are T cell receptor beta chains from one sample, sequenced in a study of shared clonotypes between healthy human individuals. Only in-frame clones appear in the TCRdb table, and some are missing; sequencing was by immunoSEQ multiplex PCR. The sample consists of around 1.6 million clones, around 98% of them appearing once. Sequencing was done on a sample of naive CD4+ T cells sorted from blood. The receptors were gathered from a man younger than 45 in good health. Both conserved end residues are part of each CDR3.

V	length	J	CDR3
TRBV9	16	TRBJ1-3	CASSPTGQYSGNTIYF
TRBV18	13	TRBJ2-7	CASSTDYLYEQYF
TRBV6-5	15	TRBJ2-1	CASTRRGLEGNEQFF
TRBV28	14	TRBJ2-7	CASSAVGASYEQYF
TRBV6-1	13	TRBJ2-7	CASSGTGIYEQYF
TRBV7-3	16	TRBJ2-1	CASSFLGGVRYNEQFF
TRBV4-3	14	TRBJ1-1	CASSPGQDDTEAFF
TRBV30	16	TRBJ2-2	CAWSVGTVGWAGELFF
TRBV28	13	TRBJ1-5	CASHRGRDQPQHF
TRBV5-5	16	TRBJ1-2	CASSLEVRSPIYGYTF
TRBV5-4	15	TRBJ2-7	CASKTGASRWDEQYF
TRBV9	16	TRBJ1-3	CASSLGPVNSGNTIYF
TRBV28	15	TRBJ2-7	CASSLSGQGSNEQYF
TRBV27	15	TRBJ1-3	CASSSGSGSGNTIYF
TRBV30	13	TRBJ2-7	CAWSVRRGYEQYF
TRBV7-6	15	TRBJ2-7	CASSPWRAGKTEQYF
TRBV5-6	17	TRBJ2-1	CASSSFTGLAEYNEQFF
TRBV11-2	14	TRBJ2-1	CASSFRELYNEQFF
TRBV5-4	15	TRBJ2-5	CASSRAGRDQETQYF
TRBV9	15	TRBJ2-5	CASSVDQGSGETQYF
TRBV4-1	16	TRBJ2-7	CASSHKGGVDTYEQYF
TRBV6-5	14	TRBJ2-7	CASSIRDQTYEQYF
TRBV10-1	12	TRBJ1-1	CASSEGYTEAFF
TRBV4-1	14	TRBJ2-5	CASSQVTPGETQYF
TRBV4-1	12	TRBJ2-7	CASSLPSYEQYF
TRBV6-1	15	TRBJ2-7	CASSEAQQGANEQYF
TRBV5-8	17	TRBJ2-2	CASSTAVLAGGTGELFF
TRBV7-2	16	TRBJ2-5	CASSLGSGLNQETQYF
TRBV5-1	15	TRBJ2-7	CASSLSTAGPYEQYF
TRBV5-4	13	TRBJ2-7	CASSLDRDGEQYF